This is a list of T cell receptor beta chains from one sample in a study of CD8+ T cells in alopecia areata. Sequenced by immunoSEQ multiplex PCR; TCRdb stores in-frame clones only, minus some. The repertoire holds about 150,000 clones, approximately 45% seen once, with roughly 7.5% in the top ten. What was sequenced was CD4+ T cells sorted from blood. These receptors originate from a human donor with alopecia areata. Each CDR3 is given with its conserved first and last residue. D genes are given only for firm matches.

D	V	J	CDR3
TRBD1	TRBV29-1	TRBJ1-2	CSVEGQNYGYTF
TRBD2	TRBV2	TRBJ2-1	CASRKRESKQFF
-	TRBV28	TRBJ2-7	CATKRQNYEQYF
TRBD2	TRBV11-2	TRBJ2-1	CASSLDQSGTSSYNEQFF
-	TRBV6-1	TRBJ2-2	CASSATGLGGELFF
-	TRBV2	TRBJ2-3	CASSVYTQYF
TRBD2	TRBV2	TRBJ2-1	CASSTSSGMYNEQFF
-	TRBV5-1	TRBJ1-1	CASSLEGLREAFF
TRBD2	TRBV5-1	TRBJ2-4	CASSPGLAVQNIQYF
-	TRBV7-9	TRBJ2-2	CASSLGSRVTGELFF
TRBD1	TRBV29-1	TRBJ1-1	CSVRRTGPPLNTEAFF
TRBD2	TRBV30	TRBJ2-6	CACRRGGSGANVLTF
TRBD1	TRBV28	TRBJ2-7	CASRTGGQGHEQYF
-	TRBV5-1	TRBJ2-7	CASSLGYYEQYF
TRBD2	TRBV28	TRBJ2-7	CASRISLAGGPNEQYF
-	TRBV15	TRBJ2-3	CATSDLTDTQYF
-	TRBV5-1	TRBJ2-5	CASRAIPRTEGQETQYF
-	TRBV5-1	TRBJ2-7	CASSLMGFSDEQYF
-	TRBV29-1	TRBJ2-1	CSVEGVGGYNEQFF
-	TRBV7-9	TRBJ2-4	CACHLGGTTKNIQYF
TRBD1	TRBV5-1	TRBJ2-5	CASSRTGSETQYF
TRBD2	TRBV7-2	TRBJ2-5	CASRAGGAETQYF
TRBD1	TRBV5-1	TRBJ2-5	CASSRTGWQETQYF
TRBD2	TRBV27	TRBJ2-3	CASSSPRTSGSLGLDF
-	TRBV14	TRBJ2-1	CASSLSLRGEQFF
TRBD1	TRBV28	TRBJ2-5	CASSWSGQPQETQYF
-	TRBV19	TRBJ2-2	CASSIGRARAGELFF
-	TRBV6-5	TRBJ1-2	CASSYSGANYGYTF
-	TRBV27	TRBJ1-2	CASSPTGYGYTF
-	TRBV10-3	TRBJ2-5	CAISESGHTETQYF
-	TRBV30	TRBJ1-5	CAWRVGGPGNQPQHF
TRBD1	TRBV7-3	TRBJ1-1	CASSWDRDTEAFF
TRBD1	TRBV29-1	TRBJ2-3	CSVRQGASTDTQYF
-	TRBV6-5	TRBJ1-4	CASGQIHEKLFF
-	TRBV7-8	TRBJ2-3	CASSPKPTDTQYF
-	TRBV28	TRBJ2-1	CASIQNNEQFF
TRBD1	TRBV9	TRBJ1-2	CASSPRAGTDNGYTF
-	TRBV29-1	TRBJ1-1	CSVLGGGLNTEAFF
TRBD2	TRBV18	TRBJ2-3	CASSPGLAGVSGTDTQYF
TRBD2	TRBV28	TRBJ2-7	CASSLAGAYYEQYF